Presented here are 30 T cell receptor beta chains from one specimen sequenced in a study of blood T cells in healthy people across ages. A J-beta primer mix and a sample-barcoded 5' primer were used in a second PCR of roughly 7 to 12 cycles. TCRdb ran MiXCR on the 5' RACE reads and lists one entry per CDR3 protein. The data contain roughly 2 million distinct CDR3 sequences, about 49% of them singletons. The sequenced sample consisted of blood. The receptors were gathered from a middle-aged woman in good health.

The chain is built from TRBV9 and TRBJ2-1, with 10 positions matching TRBD2. The junction had 4 bases not matched to a gene; V was cut back by 0 bases and J by 4 bases. Germline CDR1 is SGDLS and CDR2 is YYNGEE. The CDR3 covers 16 residues. The DNA for the CDR3 is TGTGCCAGCAGCGTAGGAACTAGCGGGGCATACAATGAGCAGTTCTTC. This sequence encodes CASSVGTSGAYNEQFF.

There are a few counts of this clonotype. The genes are TRBV9 and TRBJ2-5; perhaps TRBD1 as D (5 bases). Germline CDR1 and CDR2: SGDLS and YYNGEE. Trimming removed 2 bases at V and 2 bases at J, with 10 bases between. There are 14 residues in the CDR3. CDR3 DNA sequence: TGTGCCAGCAGCGTCGGACACCTACAAGAGACCCAGTACTTC. Amino acid sequence: CASSVGHLQETQYF.

The rearrangement joins TRBV6-6 to TRBJ2-5; weak D call: TRBD2 (6 bases). CDR1 is MNHNY and CDR2 is SVGAGI in the germline V gene (reference sequence). V was clipped by 7 bases and J by 0 bases, with 15 bases between them. This CDR3 region has 15 residues. The CDR3, as DNA: TGTGCCAGCACCGACTTCGGGGGATACCAAGAGACCCAGTACTTC. This encodes CASTDFGGYQETQYF.

This clonotype was seen a handful of times. The V call is TRBV7-9, the J call TRBJ2-3; 8 bases map to TRBD2. The CDR3 sequence is 15 residues long. V was pared by 1 base and J by 7 bases, with 7 bases of the junction left unmatched. Germline-derived CDR1 and CDR2 are SEHNR and FQNEAQ (reference sequence). As DNA, the CDR3 is TGTGCCAGCAGCTTAGTTCGGGGGGGCCCGAATACGCAGTATTTT. Amino acids: CASSLVRGGPNTQYF.

V usage is TRBV9 and J usage is TRBJ2-3; the D gene is possibly TRBD2 (5 bases). CDR1 SGDLS and CDR2 YYNGEE come from the germline V gene. CDR3 size: 15 residues. Trimming pared 1 base from V and 4 bases from J, leaving 13 bases between. Written as DNA, the CDR3 is TGTGCCAGCAGCGTAAAGGGAGTAGCCGCAGATACGCAGTATTTT. It specifies CASSVKGVAADTQYF.

This chain uses TRBV7-9 with TRBJ1-6; TRBD1 matches 10 bases. Losses at the gene ends were 4 bases for V and 9 bases for J; bases not matched to a gene: 3. Germline V CDR1 and CDR2: SEHNR, FQNEAQ (reference sequence). CDR3 length: 14 amino acids. The CDR3 DNA sequence: TGTGCCAGCAGCTCCGGGACAGGGGCTTCACCCCTCCACTTT. Translating it yields CASSSGTGASPLHF.

There are a few counts of this clonotype. V usage is TRBV10-3 and J usage is TRBJ2-1, with TRBD2 identical over 8 bases. The germline V gene encodes CDR1 ENHRY and CDR2 SYGVKD. With V trimmed by 4 bases and J by 6 bases, 5 bases remained unmatched. The CDR3 sequence is 14 residues long. In DNA, the CDR3 is TGTGCCATCAGTGGCAGCGGGGGACTCAATGAGCAGTTCTTC. Amino acid sequence: CAISGSGGLNEQFF.

This chain uses TRBV4-3 with TRBJ2-5; D might be TRBD1 (6 bases). Judging by the DNA end, TRBJ2-7 fits better; the J call may be wrong. The germline CDR1 and CDR2 sequences are LGHNA and YSLEER. CDR3 size: 15 residues. CDR3 sequence: CASSQLDSGPCEQYF. For the CDR3, the DNA is TGCGCCAGCAGCCAGCTGGACAGCGGTCCCTGCGAGCAGTACTTC.

V and J are TRBV7-9 and TRBJ2-4; 8 bases fit TRBD1. With 5 bases clipped from V and 3 bases from J, the junction kept 3 bases outside the gene matches. The CDR3 covers 14 residues. CDR1 is SEHNR, CDR2 FQNEAQ, per germline (reference sequence). As DNA, the CDR3 is TGTGCCAGCAGCCTCGACAGGGGCAAAAACATTCAGTACTTC. Translation gives CASSLDRGKNIQYF.

This chain links TRBV7-2 with TRBJ2-1; D remains unclear. Per the germline V gene, CDR1 is SGHTA and CDR2 is FQGNSA. This CDR3 has 14 amino acids. V lost 6 bases to trimming and J lost 0 bases, with 9 bases between them. CDR3 DNA: TGTGCCAGCAGGGCTGAGAGCTCCTACAATGAGCAGTTCTTC. Translating it yields CASRAESSYNEQFF.

In the case of this clonotype: At one end, the junction sequence differs from germline, possibly due to a read error. This chain uses TRBV5-1 with TRBJ2-2; a weak D match, TRBD2 (7 bases). Per the germline V gene, CDR1 is SGHRS and CDR2 is YFSETQ. The CDR3 loop spans 16 amino acids. The CDR3 coding sequence is TGCGCCAGCAGCCCCGAGAGGGGGGGAAACACCGGGGGGCTGTTTTTT. Translated: CASSPERGGNTGGLFF.

This rearrangement joins TRBV5-1 to TRBJ2-7; D is unresolved. V was cut by 2 bases and J by 3 bases, with 12 bases left in between. Germline values: CDR1 SGHRS, CDR2 YFSETQ. The CDR3 has 14 residues. The CDR3 DNA reads as TGCGCCAGCAGCTTCGACACCAGTCTCTACGAGCAGTACTTC. It is translated as CASSFDTSLYEQYF.

Only one count was recorded for this clonotype. The rearrangement joins TRBV20-1 to TRBJ2-4; D remains ambiguous. The closer fit of TRBJ2-7 to the DNA end suggests the J call may be wrong. The CDR3 is 11 residues long. Germline V lookup: CDR1 DFQATT, CDR2 SNEGSKA (reference sequence). CDR3 in DNA: TGCAGTGCAGTATACTCCTACGAGCAGTACTTC. It yields the protein CSAVYSYEQYF.

This clonotype came up a few times. The chain has TRBV2 and TRBJ2-5, with D perhaps matching TRBD2 (5 bases). The germline CDR1 and CDR2 sequences are SNHLY and FYNNEI. This CDR3 contains 16 residues. The germline V and J ends were trimmed by 0 bases and 1 base, with 12 bases remaining between them. The CDR3 bases are TGTGCCAGCAGTGAAGCCGGGGTAGGAAGCCAAGAGACCCAGTACTTC. This translates into CASSEAGVGSQETQYF.

CDR3: CASSTDRTGLDEQYF. CDR3 nucleotide sequence: TGTGCCAGCAGCACAGACCGGACAGGGTTGGACGAGCAGTACTTC. The J gene is TRBJ2-7, the V gene TRBV7-8, with TRBD1 identical over 8 bases. Germline assignment: CDR1 SGHVS and CDR2 FQNEAQ. V shed 5 bases, J shed 5 bases, and the junction held 11 bases outside the gene matches. This CDR3 has 15 amino acids.

V gene TRBV27 combines with J gene TRBJ2-1, with a weak D call TRBD2 (7 bases). Germline values: CDR1 MNHEY, CDR2 SMNVEV (reference sequence). The CDR3 runs to 16 residues. Trimming removed 0 bases at V and 2 bases at J, with 11 bases between. The CDR3 DNA reads as TGTGCCAGCAGTTTATCTGCGGGGGCCACCTACAATGAGCAGTTCTTC. Its protein is CASSLSAGATYNEQFF.

This chain uses TRBV10-3 with TRBJ2-7; TRBD1 agrees at 9 bases. Germline V gene sequence: CDR1 ENHRY, CDR2 SYGVKD. This CDR3 is built from 14 residues. After removal of 4 bases from V and 6 bases from J, the junction contained 7 bases not matched to a gene. CDR3 in DNA: TGTGCCATCAGTGGTGGGACAGGGCTAGGCGAGCAGTACTTC. Protein: CAISGGTGLGEQYF.

The chain couples TRBV20-1 to TRBJ1-5; 8 nucleotides line up with TRBD1. Trimming cost V 0 bases and J 4 bases; bases outside gene matches: 8. Looked up from germline, CDR1 is DFQATT and CDR2 is SNEGSKA (reference sequence). CDR3 size: 16 residues. CDR3 loop: CSAREATGAINQPQHF. In DNA, the CDR3 is TGCAGTGCTAGAGAGGCGACAGGGGCGATAAATCAGCCCCAGCATTTT.

The sample holds a few counts of this clonotype. The chain employs TRBV10-3 and TRBJ2-1, with 9 nucleotides matching TRBD1. The J segment lost 8 bases and the V segment lost 7 bases, leaving 12 bases of the junction unmatched. Per the germline V gene, CDR1 is ENHRY and CDR2 is SYGVKD. The CDR3 extends over 15 amino acids. CDR3 sequence (DNA): TGTGCCATCAATAATCCGGGACAGGGTGAATATGAGCAGTTCTTC. Protein sequence: CAINNPGQGEYEQFF.

This clonotype came up a few times. The chain employs TRBV7-2 and TRBJ2-3; D remains unclear. Germline CDR1 is SGHTA and CDR2 is FQGNSA. The V gene lost 2 bases and the J gene lost 0 bases, with 6 bases spanning the gap. The CDR3 totals 14 residues. In nucleotides, the CDR3 is TGTGCCAGCAGCTTACTGCAGAGCACAGATACGCAGTATTTT. Translating it yields CASSLLQSTDTQYF.

The chain has TRBV15 and TRBJ2-6, with 8 bases that match TRBD2. The CDR3 contains 20 residues. Germline V gene lookup returns CDR1 LNHNV and CDR2 YYDKDF (reference sequence). The ends lost 3 bases at V and 0 bases at J; junction bases unmatched: 13. CDR3 sequence reads: CATSSRLVSRGVSGANVLTF. In DNA form, the CDR3 reads TGTGCCACCAGCAGTAGACTCGTCTCGCGGGGGGTCTCTGGGGCCAACGTCCTGACTTTC. The full variable domain, completed using reference TRBV15 and TRBJ2-6, is DAMVIQNPRYQVTQFGKPVTLSCSQTLNHNVMYWYQQKSSQAPKLLFHYYDKDFNNEADTPDNFQSRRPNTSFCFLDIRSPGLGDTAMYLCATSSRLVSRGVSGANVLTFGAGSRLTVL.

This sequence joins TRBV6-5 and TRBJ2-1, with TRBD2 matching over 10 bases. This CDR3 comprises 14 residues. V trimming: 6 bases; J trimming: 6 bases; junction bases outside the gene matches: 5. Germline CDR1 is MNHEY and CDR2 is SVGAGI. CDR3 DNA: TGTGCCAGCAGAAGCGGGGGGGTCCTCAATGAGCAGTTCTTC. Amino acid sequence: CASRSGGVLNEQFF.

With respect to this clonotype: At one end, the junction sequence differs from germline, possibly due to a read error. This chain connects TRBV12-3 or TRBV12-4 to TRBJ2-5; TRBD2 matches at 11 bases. The CDR3 extends over 15 amino acids. CDR3 in amino acids: CDSSVLAGEGETQYF. In nucleotides, the CDR3 is TGTGACAGCAGCGTACTAGCGGGGGAAGGAGAGACCCAGTACTTC.

This clonotype showed up just a few times. The V call is TRBV6-2 or TRBV6-3, the J call TRBJ2-5; no firm D call. The CDR3 contains 14 residues. From germline, CDR1 is MNHEY and CDR2 SVGEGT. Trimming cost V 8 bases and J 5 bases, with 18 bases left between them. The CDR3 DNA follows: TGTGCCAGCCGGAACGCGGCCCGTTCGGAGACCCAGTACTTC. This encodes CASRNAARSETQYF.

This clonotype has just a few counts. This CDR3 is CASSQGPQGRYEQYF. The CDR3 coding sequence is TGCGCCAGCAGCCAAGGGCCCCAGGGCCGCTACGAGCAGTACTTC. The chain joins TRBV4-3 to TRBJ2-7; D possibly corresponds to TRBD1 (5 bases). Between the trimmed V and J ends, which lost 1 base and 3 bases, there was a span of 13 bases. CDR3 length: 15 amino acids. CDR1 and CDR2 from the germline V gene are LGHNA and YSLEER.

The CDR3 spells CASSLVGTGSNEQFF. CDR3 DNA sequence: TGTGCCAGCAGCTTAGTTGGGACAGGGAGCAATGAGCAGTTCTTC. This chain connects TRBV13 to TRBJ2-1, with 9 nucleotides matching TRBD1. CDR3 length equals 15 residues. The J segment lost 6 bases and the V segment lost 1 base, leaving 4 bases of the junction unmatched. Germline-derived CDR1 and CDR2 are PRHDT and FYEKMQ (reference sequence).

The chain carries TRBV5-1 and TRBJ2-3; D may be TRBD1 (5 bases). The V gene lost 3 bases and the J gene lost 12 bases, with 11 bases spanning the gap. CDR1 and CDR2 (germline): SGHRS, YFSETQ. This CDR3 contains 11 residues. The CDR3 DNA is TGCGCCAGCAGCTCGGACACGACCCAGTATTTT. Its protein is CASSSDTTQYF.

The chain links TRBV21-1 to TRBJ2-5; the listed D gene, TRBD2, was not tested against the DNA. TRBV21-1 is a known pseudogene. This CDR3 comprises 15 residues. The CDR3 loop is CASSIGGPTQETQYF. The DNA of the CDR3 is TGTGCCAGCAGCATAGGGGGCCCCACACAAGAGACCCAGTACTTC.

This sequence joins TRBV14 and TRBJ2-7; D may match TRBD1 or TRBD2 (5 bases each). CDR3 length: 18 amino acids. Trimming removed 2 bases from V and 0 bases from J, with 20 bases in between. The V gene's germline CDR1 is SGHDN and CDR2 FVKESK. In DNA, the CDR3 is TGTGCCAGCAGCCAACATTCGAGGGGTGGTAGAAGCTCCTACGAGCAGTACTTC. Its protein product is CASSQHSRGGRSSYEQYF. Using reference TRBV14 and TRBJ2-7 for the parts outside the CDR3, the full variable domain is EAGVTQFPSHSVIEKGQTVTLRCDPISGHDNLYWYRRVMGKEIKFLLHFVKESKQDESGMPNNRFLAERTGGTYSTLKVQPAELEDSGVYFCASSQHSRGGRSSYEQYFGPGTRLTVT.

This clonotype was counted between two and nine times. The chain carries TRBV7-2 and TRBJ2-3, with D perhaps matching TRBD1 (7 bases). The germline V gene encodes CDR1 SGHTA and CDR2 FQGNSA. With 8 bases removed from V and 3 bases from J, the gap between germline ends came to 12 bases. The CDR3 loop spans 13 amino acids. CDR3 residues: CASGQGGTDTQYF. The CDR3, as DNA: TGTGCCAGCGGGCAGGGGGGAACAGATACGCAGTATTTT. Supplemented by reference TRBV7-2 and TRBJ2-3, the full variable domain reads GAGVSQSPSNKVTEKGKDVELRCDPISGHTALYWYRQSLGQGLEFLIYFQGNSAPDKSGLPSDRFSAERTGGSVSTLTIQRTQQEDSAVYLCASGQGGTDTQYFGPGTRLTVL.